Below are 8 T cell receptor beta chains sequenced from a single sample in a study of T cells in severe cutaneous drug reactions. Carbamazepine had induced Stevens-Johnson syndrome or toxic epidermal necrolysis in the sequenced donors. TCR subtype-specific primers in iRepertoire multiplex PCR prepared libraries for bulk and single-cell sequencing. TCRdb reanalyzed the multiplex PCR reads, giving one entry per CDR3 protein sequence and no DNA. This repertoire comprises some 9,900 distinct CDR3 sequences; its ten largest clones make up roughly 23%. Sequencing was carried out using cells from a skin blister. These TCRs come from a human donor with Stevens-Johnson syndrome, a severe cutaneous drug reaction.

Judged by frequency, this clonotype is medium-sized (0.01 to 0.1%). The chain employs TRBV28 and TRBJ2-7; absent DNA, TCRdb's TRBD1 call cannot be checked. In germline, CDR1 is MDHEN, CDR2 SYDVKM. The CDR3 has 13 residues. CDR3 region: CASSPWQGGEQYF.

The rearrangement links TRBV29-1 to TRBJ1-2. The CDR3 is made up of 15 amino acids. The germline V gene has CDR1 SQVTM and CDR2 ANQGSEA. This CDR3 reads CSVEDHGSRNYGYTF. The variable domain in full, with the rest retrieved from reference TRBV29-1 and TRBJ1-2, is SAVISQKPSRDICQRGTSLTIQCQVDSQVTMMFWYRQQPGQSLTLIATANQGSEATYESGFVIDKFPISRPNLTFSTLTVSNMSPEDSSIYLCSVEDHGSRNYGYTFGSGTRLTVV.

This rearrangement joins TRBV20-1 to TRBJ2-5; as DNA is missing, the TRBD2 call by TCRdb cannot be tested. CDR3 size: 14 residues. Per germline, CDR1 DFQATT and CDR2 SNEGSKA (reference sequence). The CDR3 region is CSAGLAGGRETQYF.

CDR3 residues: CSAPWGLASYEQYF. The V call is TRBV20-1, the J call TRBJ2-7; TCRdb designates TRBD2, a call that cannot be tested without DNA. Germline CDR1 DFQATT, CDR2 SNEGSKA (reference sequence). The CDR3 sequence is 14 residues long.

V usage is TRBV29-1 and J usage is TRBJ1-2; TCRdb lists TRBD1, though no DNA is available to test this call. This CDR3 spans 13 amino acids. Germline loops: CDR1 SQVTM, CDR2 ANQGSEA. The CDR3 region is CSVVTGMGYGYTF.

V usage is TRBV29-1 and J usage is TRBJ1-2; TCRdb returns TRBD1, unconfirmable since there is no DNA. Germline loops: CDR1 SQVTM, CDR2 ANQGSEA. CDR3 length equals 13 residues. CDR3: CSVVPPGHYGYTF.

The rearrangement links TRBV29-1 to TRBJ2-7; absent DNA, TCRdb's TRBD2 call cannot be checked. The CDR3 sequence is 15 residues long. Per germline, CDR1 SQVTM and CDR2 ANQGSEA. The CDR3: CSVEGSLAGGHEQYF.

By frequency, this clonotype is medium-sized (0.01 to 0.1%). The chain has TRBV2 and TRBJ1-2; with no DNA, the TCRdb D assignment of TRBD1 cannot be verified. The CDR3 runs 13 residues. The germline V gene has CDR1 SNHLY and CDR2 FYNNEI. The CDR3 loop is CASTGQTNYGYTF.